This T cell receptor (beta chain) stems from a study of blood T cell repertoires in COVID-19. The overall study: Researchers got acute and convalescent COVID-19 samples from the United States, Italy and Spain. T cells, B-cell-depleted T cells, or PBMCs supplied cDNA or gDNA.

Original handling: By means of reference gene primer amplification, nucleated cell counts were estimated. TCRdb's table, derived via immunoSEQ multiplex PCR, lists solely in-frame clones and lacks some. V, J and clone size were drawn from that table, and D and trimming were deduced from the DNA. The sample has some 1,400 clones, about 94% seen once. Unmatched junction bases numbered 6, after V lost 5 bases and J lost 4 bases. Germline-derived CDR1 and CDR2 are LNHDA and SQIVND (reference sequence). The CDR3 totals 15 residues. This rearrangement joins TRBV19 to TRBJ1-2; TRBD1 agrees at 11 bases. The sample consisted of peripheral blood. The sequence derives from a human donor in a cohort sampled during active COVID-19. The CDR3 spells CASSLTGTGGYGYTF. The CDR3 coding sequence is TGTGCCAGTAGTCTGACCGGGACAGGGGGCTATGGCTACACCTTC.